The sequence of this TCR beta chain was determined in a study of T cell changes during pregnancy in multiple sclerosis. Sequenced by immunoSEQ multiplex PCR; TCRdb stores in-frame clones only, minus some. The sample lists tens of thousands of clones; around 90% were seen once. V shed 9 bases, J shed 0 bases, and the junction held 4 bases outside the gene matches. This CDR3 spans 13 amino acids. The germline V gene has CDR1 LNHDA and CDR2 SQIVND (reference sequence). J is TRBJ1-1 and V is TRBV19; 7 nucleotides line up with TRBD1. The TCR originated in a female donor with multiple sclerosis, enrolled in a pregnancy study. Sequenced material: peripheral blood, taken in the first trimester of pregnancy. The CDR3 coding sequence is TGTGCCAGCTTTACAGGGGTGAACACTGAAGCTTTCTTT. This translates into CASFTGVNTEAFF.